A few counts support the clone carrying this TCR beta chain. The antigen is undetermined. This sample was included in a study of T-cell memory formation after mild COVID-19. Looking at the study overall: TCR clusters largely stayed donor specific. Study-wide points: Clones contracting across day 15 to 85 had a balanced CD4/CD8 profile; later expanding clones leaned CD4+. Prior to infection, memory already included some responding clones, suggesting cross-reactive memory joined.

V dropped 6 bases and J dropped 3; count of bases not matched to a gene: 3. CDR1 is SGHTA and CDR2 is FQGTGA in the germline V gene. This CDR3 is built from 15 residues. Barcoded TCR alpha and TCR beta cDNA libraries with UMIs came from 5'RACE using constant-segment primers. TCRdb independently ran MiXCR on the 5' RACE reads; one entry per CDR3 protein. The sample shows around 300,000 distinct CDR3 sequences, over 11% of them seen only once. The sequence was obtained from a man aged 18 to 30 who had mild COVID-19 (a few samples of this study predate the infection). Cell type and time point are not known. This chain connects TRBV7-3 to TRBJ2-2, with 11 nucleotides matching TRBD2. The sequencing sample was made of PBMCs or a T cell subset sorted from them (not recorded which). The DNA of the CDR3 is TGTGCCAGCAGTCATAGCGGGGGGGACACCGGGGAGCTGTTTTTT. Amino acid sequence: CASSHSGGDTGELFF.